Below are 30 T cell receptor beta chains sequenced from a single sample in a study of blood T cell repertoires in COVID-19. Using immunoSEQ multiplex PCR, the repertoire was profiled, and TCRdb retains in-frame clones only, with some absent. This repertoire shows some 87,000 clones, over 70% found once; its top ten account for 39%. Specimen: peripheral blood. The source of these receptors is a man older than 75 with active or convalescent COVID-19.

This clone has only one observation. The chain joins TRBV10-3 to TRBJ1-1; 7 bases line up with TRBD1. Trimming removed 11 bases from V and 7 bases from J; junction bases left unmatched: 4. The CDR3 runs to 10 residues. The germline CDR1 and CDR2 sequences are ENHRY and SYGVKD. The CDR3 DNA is TGTGCCGTCGGGACAGATGAAGCTTTCTTT. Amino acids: CAVGTDEAFF.

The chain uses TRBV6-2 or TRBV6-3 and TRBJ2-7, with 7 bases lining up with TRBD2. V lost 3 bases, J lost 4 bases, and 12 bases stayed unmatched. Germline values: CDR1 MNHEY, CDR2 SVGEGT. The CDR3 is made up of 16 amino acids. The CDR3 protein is CASSYRAGTVSYEQYF. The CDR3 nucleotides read TGTGCCAGCAGTTATAGAGCGGGGACGGTCTCTTACGAGCAGTACTTC.

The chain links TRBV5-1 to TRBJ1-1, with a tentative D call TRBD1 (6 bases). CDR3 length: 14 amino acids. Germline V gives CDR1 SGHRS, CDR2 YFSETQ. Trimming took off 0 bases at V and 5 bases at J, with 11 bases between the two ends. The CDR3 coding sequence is TGCGCCAGCAGCTTGGCTACAGGGTTTACTGAAGCTTTCTTT. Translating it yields CASSLATGFTEAFF.

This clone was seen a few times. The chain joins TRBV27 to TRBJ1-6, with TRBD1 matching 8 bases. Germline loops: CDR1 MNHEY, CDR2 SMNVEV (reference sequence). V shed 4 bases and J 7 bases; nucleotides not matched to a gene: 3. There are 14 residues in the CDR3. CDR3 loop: CASSWTGPNSPLHF. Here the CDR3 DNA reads TGTGCCAGCAGTTGGACAGGGCCGAATTCACCCCTCCACTTT.

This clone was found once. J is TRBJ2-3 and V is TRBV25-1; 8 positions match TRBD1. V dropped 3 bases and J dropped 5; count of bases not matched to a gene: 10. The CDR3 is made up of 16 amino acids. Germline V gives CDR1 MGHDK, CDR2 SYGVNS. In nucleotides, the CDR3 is TGTGCCAGCAGTGATAGGAGGCAGGGGGCAAGAGATACGCAGTATTTT. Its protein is CASSDRRQGARDTQYF. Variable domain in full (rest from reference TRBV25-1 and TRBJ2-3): EADIYQTPRYLVIGTGKKITLECSQTMGHDKMYWYQQDPGMELHLIHYSYGVNSTEKGDLSSESTVSRIRTEHFPLTLESARPSHTSQYLCASSDRRQGARDTQYFGPGTRLTVL.

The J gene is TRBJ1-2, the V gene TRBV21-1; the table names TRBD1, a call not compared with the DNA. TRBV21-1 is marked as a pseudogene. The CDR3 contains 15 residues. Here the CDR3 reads CASSKGDSPNYGYTF. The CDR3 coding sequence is TGTGCCAGCAGCAAAGGGGACAGCCCGAACTATGGCTACACCTTC.

The CDR3 nucleotides are TGTGCCAGCAGTGGAGGGGTCAATCAGCCCCAGCATTTT. Protein sequence: CASSGGVNQPQHF. The J gene is TRBJ1-5, the V gene TRBV27, with D maybe TRBD1 (5 bases). Trimming cost V 5 bases and J 3 bases, with 8 bases left between them. Germline lookup yields CDR1 MNHEY and CDR2 SMNVEV (reference sequence). CDR3 length: 13 amino acids.

The CDR3: CATQGNNEQFF. In DNA, the CDR3 is TGTGCCACACAGGGTAATAATGAGCAGTTCTTC. The chain recombines TRBV27 with TRBJ2-1, with D tentatively TRBD1 (6 bases). Germline V gene data show CDR1 as MNHEY and CDR2 as SMNVEV (reference sequence). The CDR3 is 11 amino acids. V dropped 10 bases and J dropped 7 bases, with 11 bases sitting between them.

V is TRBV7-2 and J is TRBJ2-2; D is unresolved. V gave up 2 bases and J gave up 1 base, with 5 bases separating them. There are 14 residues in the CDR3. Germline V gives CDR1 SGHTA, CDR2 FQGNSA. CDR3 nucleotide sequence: TGTGCCAGCAGCTTAATTCGGAACACCGGGGAGCTGTTTTTT. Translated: CASSLIRNTGELFF.

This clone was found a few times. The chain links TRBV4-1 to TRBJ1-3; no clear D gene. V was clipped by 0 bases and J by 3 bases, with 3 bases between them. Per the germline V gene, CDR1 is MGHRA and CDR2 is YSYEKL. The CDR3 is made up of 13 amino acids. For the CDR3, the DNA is TGCGCCAGCAGCCAAGATCATGGAAACACCATATATTTT. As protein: CASSQDHGNTIYF.

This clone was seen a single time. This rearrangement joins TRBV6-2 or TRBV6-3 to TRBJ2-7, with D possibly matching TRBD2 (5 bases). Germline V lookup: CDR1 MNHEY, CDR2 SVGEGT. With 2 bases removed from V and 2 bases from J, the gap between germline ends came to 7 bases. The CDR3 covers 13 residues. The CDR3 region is CASSYDGTYEQYF. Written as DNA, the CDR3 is TGTGCCAGCAGTTACGACGGGACCTACGAGCAGTACTTC.

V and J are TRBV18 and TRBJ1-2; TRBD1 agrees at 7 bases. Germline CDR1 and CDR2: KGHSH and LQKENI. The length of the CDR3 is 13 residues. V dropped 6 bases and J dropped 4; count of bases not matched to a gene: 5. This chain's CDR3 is CASSQDRSYGYTF. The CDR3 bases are TGTGCCAGCTCGCAGGACAGGAGCTATGGCTACACCTTC.

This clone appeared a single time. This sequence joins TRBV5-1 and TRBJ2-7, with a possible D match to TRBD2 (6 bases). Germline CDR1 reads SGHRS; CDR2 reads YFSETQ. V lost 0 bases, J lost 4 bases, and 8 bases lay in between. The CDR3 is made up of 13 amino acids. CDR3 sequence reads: CASSLELAYEQYF. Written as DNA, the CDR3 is TGCGCCAGCAGCTTGGAACTAGCTTACGAGCAGTACTTC.

The CDR3 region has the DNA TGTGCCAGCAGCCGCGGGACTAGCGATTGGGGTTACAATGAGCAGTTCTTC. Translation: CASSRGTSDWGYNEQFF. The genes are TRBV5-4 and TRBJ2-1, with 10 bases aligning to TRBD2. The V gene's germline CDR1 is SGHNT and CDR2 YYREEE (reference sequence). V was clipped by 4 bases and J by 4 bases; unmatched bases: 11. The CDR3 is made up of 17 amino acids.

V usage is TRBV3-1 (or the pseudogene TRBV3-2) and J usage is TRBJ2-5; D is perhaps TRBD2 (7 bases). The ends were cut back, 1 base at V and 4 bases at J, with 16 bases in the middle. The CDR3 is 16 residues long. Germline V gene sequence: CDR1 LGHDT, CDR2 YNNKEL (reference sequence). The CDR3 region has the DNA TGTGCCAGCAGCCAAGGTGTTCCAAGGGGGGGAGAGACCCAGTACTTC. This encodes CASSQGVPRGGETQYF.

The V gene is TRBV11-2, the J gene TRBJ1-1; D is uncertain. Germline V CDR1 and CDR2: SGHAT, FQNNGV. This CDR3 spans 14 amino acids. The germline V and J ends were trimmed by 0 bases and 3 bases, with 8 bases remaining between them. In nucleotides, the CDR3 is TGTGCCAGCAGCTTAGAGGGCTTAGACACTGAAGCTTTCTTT. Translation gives CASSLEGLDTEAFF.

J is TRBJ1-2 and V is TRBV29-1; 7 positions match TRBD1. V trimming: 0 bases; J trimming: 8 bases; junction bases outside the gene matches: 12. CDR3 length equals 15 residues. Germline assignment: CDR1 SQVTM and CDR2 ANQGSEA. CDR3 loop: CSVEDRQGDTGGYTF. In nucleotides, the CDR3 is TGCAGCGTTGAAGATCGGCAGGGGGATACGGGAGGCTACACCTTC. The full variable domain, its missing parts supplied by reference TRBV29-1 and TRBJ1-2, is SAVISQKPSRDICQRGTSLTIQCQVDSQVTMMFWYRQQPGQSLTLIATANQGSEATYESGFVIDKFPISRPNLTFSTLTVSNMSPEDSSIYLCSVEDRQGDTGGYTFGSGTRLTVV.

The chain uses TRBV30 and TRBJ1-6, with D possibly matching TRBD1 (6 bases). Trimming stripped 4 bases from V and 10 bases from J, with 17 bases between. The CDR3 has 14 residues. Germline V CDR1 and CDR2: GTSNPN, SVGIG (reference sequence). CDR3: CAWTYGTQNSPLHF. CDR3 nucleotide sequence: TGTGCCTGGACCTACGGGACACAGAACTCACCCCTCCACTTT.

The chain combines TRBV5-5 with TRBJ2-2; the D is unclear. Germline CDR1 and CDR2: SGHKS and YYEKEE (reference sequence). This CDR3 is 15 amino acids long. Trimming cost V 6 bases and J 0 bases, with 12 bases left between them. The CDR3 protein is CASTTGRTNTGELFF. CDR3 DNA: TGTGCCAGCACAACCGGCAGGACGAACACCGGGGAGCTGTTTTTT.

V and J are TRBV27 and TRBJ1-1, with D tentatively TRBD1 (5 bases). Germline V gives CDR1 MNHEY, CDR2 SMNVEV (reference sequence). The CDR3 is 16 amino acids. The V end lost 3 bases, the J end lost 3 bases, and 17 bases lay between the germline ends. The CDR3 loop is CASSFYHPTVYTEAFF. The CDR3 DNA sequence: TGTGCCAGCAGTTTCTACCACCCGACAGTTTACACTGAAGCTTTCTTT.

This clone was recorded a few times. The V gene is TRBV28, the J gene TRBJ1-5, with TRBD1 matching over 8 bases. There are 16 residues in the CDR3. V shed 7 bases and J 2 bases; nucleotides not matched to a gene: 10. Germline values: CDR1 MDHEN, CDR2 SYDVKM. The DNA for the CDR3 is TGTGCCAGCAAGATGGCAGGGGGCAAGGGCAATCAGCCCCAGCATTTT. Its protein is CASKMAGGKGNQPQHF.

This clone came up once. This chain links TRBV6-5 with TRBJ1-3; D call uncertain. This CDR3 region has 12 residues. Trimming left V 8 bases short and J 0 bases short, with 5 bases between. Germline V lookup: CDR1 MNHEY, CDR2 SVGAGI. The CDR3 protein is CASGTSGNTIYF. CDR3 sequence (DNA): TGTGCCAGCGGCACCTCTGGAAACACCATATATTTT.

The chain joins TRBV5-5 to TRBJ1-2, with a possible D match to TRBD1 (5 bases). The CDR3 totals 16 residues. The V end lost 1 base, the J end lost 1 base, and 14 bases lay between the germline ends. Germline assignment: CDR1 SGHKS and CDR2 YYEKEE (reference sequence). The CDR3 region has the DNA TGTGCCAGCAGCTTGAAGGGGCAGAATAATAACTATGGCTACACCTTC. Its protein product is CASSLKGQNNNYGYTF.

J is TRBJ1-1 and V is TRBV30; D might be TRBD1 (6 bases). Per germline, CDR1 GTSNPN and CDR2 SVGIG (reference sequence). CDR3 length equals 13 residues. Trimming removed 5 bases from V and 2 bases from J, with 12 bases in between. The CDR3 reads CAWVTGANTEAFF. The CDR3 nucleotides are TGTGCCTGGGTGACAGGAGCTAACACTGAAGCTTTCTTT. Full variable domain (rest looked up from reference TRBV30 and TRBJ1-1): SQTIHQWPATLVQPVGSPLSLECTVEGTSNPNLYWYRQAAGRGLQLLFYSVGIGQISSEVPQNLSASRPQDRQFILSSKKLLLSDSGFYLCAWVTGANTEAFFGQGTRLTVV.

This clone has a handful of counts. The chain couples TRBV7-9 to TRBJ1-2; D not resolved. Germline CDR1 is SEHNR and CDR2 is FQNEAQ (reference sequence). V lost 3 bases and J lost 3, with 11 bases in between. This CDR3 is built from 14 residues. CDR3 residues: CASSLGGMDYGYTF. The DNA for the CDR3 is TGTGCCAGCAGCTTGGGAGGGATGGACTATGGCTACACCTTC.

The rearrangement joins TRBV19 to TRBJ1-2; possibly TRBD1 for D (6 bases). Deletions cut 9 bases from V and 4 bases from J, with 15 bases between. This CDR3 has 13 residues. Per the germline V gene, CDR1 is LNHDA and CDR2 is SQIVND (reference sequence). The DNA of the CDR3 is TGTGCCAGCGACAGGCGAAGAGGCTATGGCTACACCTTC. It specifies CASDRRRGYGYTF.

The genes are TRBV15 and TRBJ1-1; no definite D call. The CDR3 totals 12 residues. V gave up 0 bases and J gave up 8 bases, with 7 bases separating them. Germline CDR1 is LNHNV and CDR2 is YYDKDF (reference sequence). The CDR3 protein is CATSRDWLEAFF. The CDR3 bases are TGTGCCACCAGCAGAGATTGGCTGGAAGCTTTCTTT.

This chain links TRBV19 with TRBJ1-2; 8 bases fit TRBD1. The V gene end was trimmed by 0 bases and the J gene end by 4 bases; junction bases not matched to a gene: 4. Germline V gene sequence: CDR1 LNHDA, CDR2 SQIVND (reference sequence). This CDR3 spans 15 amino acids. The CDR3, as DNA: TGTGCCAGTAGTATAGACGCAGGGGGCGTCTATGGCTACACCTTC. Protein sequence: CASSIDAGGVYGYTF.

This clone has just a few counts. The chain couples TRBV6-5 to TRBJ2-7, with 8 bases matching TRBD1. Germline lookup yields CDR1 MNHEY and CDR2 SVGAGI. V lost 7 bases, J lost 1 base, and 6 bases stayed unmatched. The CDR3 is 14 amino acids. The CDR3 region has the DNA TGTGCCAGCATGTGGACAGGGCGATCCTACGAGCAGTACTTC. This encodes CASMWTGRSYEQYF.

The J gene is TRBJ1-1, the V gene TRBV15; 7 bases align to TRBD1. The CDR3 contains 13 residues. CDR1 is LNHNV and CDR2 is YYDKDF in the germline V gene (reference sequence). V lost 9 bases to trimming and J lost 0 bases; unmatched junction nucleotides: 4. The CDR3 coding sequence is TGTGCCACTCGACAGGGAATGAACACTGAAGCTTTCTTT. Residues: CATRQGMNTEAFF.